This record covers a single T cell receptor beta chain. These data originate in a study of blood T cells in healthy people across ages. Primers used in a second PCR of about 7 to 12 cycles were a sample-barcoded 5' primer and a J-beta primer mix. One entry per CDR3 protein, called by TCRdb with MiXCR from the 5' RACE reads. Here the sample spans more than 1,400,000 distinct CDR3 sequences, around 42% being singletons. The ends lost 0 bases at V and 5 bases at J; junction bases unmatched: 5. Germline V lookup: CDR1 SGHTA, CDR2 FQGNSA. The CDR3 is 15 amino acids. This receptor was identified in a woman under 30 in good health. The chain links TRBV7-2 to TRBJ2-3, with 7 bases matching TRBD2. The source material was blood. DNA for the CDR3: TGTGCCAGCAGCTTAGCGAGCGGGATGGGAGATACGCAGTATTTT. Protein sequence: CASSLASGMGDTQYF.